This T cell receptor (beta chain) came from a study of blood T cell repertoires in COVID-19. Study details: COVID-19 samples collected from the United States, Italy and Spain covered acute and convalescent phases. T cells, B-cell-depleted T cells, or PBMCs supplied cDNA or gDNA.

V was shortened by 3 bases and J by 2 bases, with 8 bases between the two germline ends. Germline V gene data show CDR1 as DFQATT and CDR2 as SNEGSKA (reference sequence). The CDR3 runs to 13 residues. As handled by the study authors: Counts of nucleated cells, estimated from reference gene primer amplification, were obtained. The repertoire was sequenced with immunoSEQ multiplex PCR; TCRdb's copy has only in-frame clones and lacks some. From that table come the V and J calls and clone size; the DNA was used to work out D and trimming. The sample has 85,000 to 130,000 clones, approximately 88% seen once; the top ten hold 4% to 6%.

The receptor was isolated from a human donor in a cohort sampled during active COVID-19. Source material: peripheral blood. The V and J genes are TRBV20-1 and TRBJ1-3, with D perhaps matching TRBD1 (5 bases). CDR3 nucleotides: TGCAGTGCTAGTCGGGGGACTGGAAACACCATATATTTT. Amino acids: CSASRGTGNTIYF.